The T cell receptor (beta chain) under discussion was sequenced for a study of T cell responses to AZD1222 COVID-19 vaccine (dated by TCRdb to the early 2020s). A note on the overall study: AZD1222 recipients given second doses at about 4 weeks or at about 12 weeks were pooled, since spike-specific TCR depth and breadth were not found to differ between the two schedules. TCR sequencing was performed for about 250 trial participants, of whom roughly 200 were given two doses of AZD1222 and about 25 were given two doses of MenACWY control vaccine. Trial participants were enrolled by age into subgroups of 18-55, 56-69 and 70-plus years, and roughly 150, 30 and 60 TCR-sequenced participants, respectively, were included in these subgroups.

Inclusive of the bounding cysteine and phenylalanine, the CDR3 is 16 residues long. This entry keeps only the CDR3 DNA: 48 bases, framed from base 1. The germline V gene specifies LGHNA as CDR1 and YSLEER as CDR2. V lost 0 bases and J lost 2 bases, and the count of bases not matched to a germline gene is 4. About this clone itself: This receptor's antigen is unknown. No base qualities exist here, and no much larger clone lies one base off it.

The full study reports these points: Conclusions about previously exposed vaccinees are limited because only a handful of AZD1222 recipients were SARS-CoV-2 seropositive at baseline. The 56-69-year group was small, and its depth increase did not reach significance, likely because of low power. Because no day 14 peak-response samples were available, the repertoires could be characterized only after the peak T cell response. Reportedly, almost half of the unique spike-specific TCRs recognized epitopes lying outside the regions that are mutated in the B.1.351 and B.1.1.7 variants. Participants were mostly white British, with more females than males. The authors suggested clonal diversity may have been underestimated. Vaccine-associated CD4 TCRs spanned the whole spike protein, with dominant responses in regions 160-218 and 743-854. After two AZD1222 doses, both the breadth and the depth of spike-specific TCRs were significantly higher than at day 0 and than in MenACWY recipients.

The time point label corresponds to: baseline before first vaccination. Vaccinee samples were obtained from the UK trials COV001 and COV002, which included a single-blind randomized controlled phase 2/3 trial of AZD1222 (ChAdOx1 nCoV-19) in healthy adults. For TCRbeta chain sequencing, PBMC samples were collected from trial participants at day 0 and at day 28 after the second dose. The CDR3 regions of human TCRbeta chains were analyzed by immunosequencing. Per the original workflow: Repertoire TCRs were matched against a reference library of SARS-CoV-2-specific TCRs generated with the MIRA antigen-specificity platform. Breadth was defined as the fraction of unique TCRs that were SARS-CoV-2-associated. Depth was defined as the fraction of total T cells that were SARS-CoV-2-associated. Using the MIRA data, each spike-specific TCR was assigned both to the spike region to which the TCR was reactive and to a CD4 or CD8 class. Log10-transformed breadth and depth values were compared by one-way ANOVA with Sidak's multiple comparisons tests. Drawn from immuneACCESS, this table holds only the in-frame rearrangements with V and J called that TCRdb kept. Clones are partly lost; checked studies trace under half to an unresolved V gene and leave the rest unexplained. V and J calls and clone size are given by that table; D and trimming were obtained from the DNA. The sample has fewer than 200,000 clones on record, about nine tenths of them singletons. Together, the top ten hold approximately 1.9% of the sample.

The chain links TRBV4-3 with TRBJ2-7; 10 bases in between match TRBD1. The clonotype was recovered from an adult in good health. Sequencing used peripheral blood, obtained on day 0 of AZD1222 vaccination. The CDR3 reads CASSQEGGQGTYEQYF. The nucleotide sequence is given as TGCGCCAGCAGCCAAGAGGGGGGACAGGGGACCTACGAGCAGTACTTC.